The 13 T cell receptor beta chains listed next were all sequenced from one sample in a study of blood T cell repertoires in COVID-19 (dated by TCRdb to the early 2020s). Libraries were built with the immunoSEQ multiplex PCR assay. In TCRdb, the immuneACCESS table is reduced to in-frame sequences with V and J assigned. These tables do not hold every clone; where another copy was compared, an unresolved V gene accounts for under half, and the others remain unexplained. In this sample the table shows about 370,000 clones, 70% to 90% of which occur a single time. About 3% of the sample belongs to the ten largest clones. The sequencing input was peripheral blood. These receptors were obtained from a young woman with COVID-19, enrolled during active disease.

This chain joins TRBV7-2 and TRBJ1-1; D is perhaps TRBD1 (5 bases). The CDR3 sequence is 17 residues long. CDR1 and CDR2 (germline): SGHTA, FQGNSA. With 1 base removed from V and 1 base from J, the gap between germline ends came to 16 bases. CDR3 nucleotides: TGTGCCAGCAGCTTAGAGCCGATGGACACCTCGAACACTGAAGCTTTCTTT. It encodes CASSLEPMDTSNTEAFF.

The rearrangement links TRBV6-2 or TRBV6-3 to TRBJ1-5; a possible D gene is TRBD1 (5 bases). CDR1 MNHEY and CDR2 SVGEGT come from the germline V gene. Deletions cut 6 bases from V and 4 bases from J, with 10 bases between. CDR3 length: 13 residues. The CDR3 here is CASSGAANQPQHF. In DNA form, the CDR3 reads TGTGCCAGCAGCGGGGCAGCTAATCAGCCCCAGCATTTT.

The chain joins TRBV7-9 to TRBJ1-2; TRBD1 might be the D (5 bases). The germline V gene has CDR1 SEHNR and CDR2 FQNEAQ (reference sequence). Trimming cost V 5 bases and J 3 bases, with 13 bases left between them. The CDR3 length is 14 residues. The CDR3 loop is CASSPGGVDYGYTF. The CDR3 DNA is TGTGCCAGCAGCCCTGGGGGGGTCGACTATGGCTACACCTTC.

V is TRBV2 and J is TRBJ1-2; D remains ambiguous. The CDR3 extends over 13 amino acids. Trimming shortened V by 7 bases and J by 2 bases, and 11 bases separated the two germline ends. CDR1 is SNHLY and CDR2 is FYNNEI in the germline V gene. Written as DNA, the CDR3 is TGTGCCAGCACCCCGGTTTCCAACTATGGCTACACCTTC. Residues: CASTPVSNYGYTF.

The gene calls are TRBV2 and TRBJ2-7, with 7 bases identical to TRBD1. CDR1 and CDR2 from the germline V gene are SNHLY and FYNNEI. Trimming at V came to 8 bases and at J to 2 bases, leaving 3 bases not matched to a gene. The CDR3 runs to 12 residues. The CDR3 DNA sequence: TGTGCCAGCGTGGGACAGCCCTACGAGCAGTACTTC. This gives the protein CASVGQPYEQYF.

The J gene is TRBJ2-7, the V gene TRBV4-1; 8 positions agree with TRBD1. J gave up 3 bases and V 4 bases, and 20 bases lay outside the gene matches. The CDR3 is made up of 19 amino acids. Germline CDR1 reads MGHRA; CDR2 reads YSYEKL. The CDR3 reads CASSRVKTFTDRVNYEQYF. CDR3 nucleotides: TGCGCCAGCAGCCGAGTAAAAACCTTTACGGACAGGGTAAACTACGAGCAGTACTTC.

The V call is TRBV10-3, the J call TRBJ2-1; 10 nucleotides agree with TRBD2. The V gene end was trimmed by 10 bases and the J gene end by 3 bases; junction bases not matched to a gene: 3. The CDR3 consists of 13 residues. Germline V gene lookup returns CDR1 ENHRY and CDR2 SYGVKD. As DNA, the CDR3 is TGTGCCACGGGGACTAGCGACTACAATGAGCAGTTCTTC. Its protein product is CATGTSDYNEQFF.

V is TRBV7-2 and J is TRBJ2-3; D perhaps matches TRBD2 (6 bases). Germline assignment: CDR1 SGHTA and CDR2 FQGNSA. V was pared by 5 bases and J by 0 bases, with 9 bases between. The CDR3 is made up of 14 amino acids. This CDR3 reads CASSPGLSTDTQYF. The CDR3 region has the DNA TGTGCCAGCAGCCCGGGACTTAGCACAGATACGCAGTATTTT. The entire variable domain, with the rest obtained from reference TRBV7-2 and TRBJ2-3, is as follows: GAGVSQSPSNKVTEKGKDVELRCDPISGHTALYWYRQSLGQGLEFLIYFQGNSAPDKSGLPSDRFSAERTGGSVSTLTIQRTQQEDSAVYLCASSPGLSTDTQYFGPGTRLTVL.

This clone was counted a single time. The rearrangement links TRBV7-2 to TRBJ2-3, with D perhaps TRBD1 (5 bases). Germline lookup yields CDR1 SGHTA and CDR2 FQGNSA. This CDR3 is 14 amino acids long. Trimming removed 1 base from V and 4 bases from J, with 9 bases in between. CDR3 region: CASSLGPGPDTQYF. The CDR3 nucleotides read TGTGCCAGCAGCTTAGGTCCAGGGCCAGATACGCAGTATTTT.

This clone was seen a few times. The chain couples TRBV18 to TRBJ2-7, with D possibly being TRBD2 (5 bases). The CDR3 is 14 residues long. Germline CDR1 reads KGHSH; CDR2 reads LQKENI. V was pared by 2 bases and J by 3 bases, with 11 bases between. In DNA form, the CDR3 reads TGTGCCAGCTCACCAGCGGGCCTCGTCTACGAGCAGTACTTC. Amino acid sequence: CASSPAGLVYEQYF.

This clone was recorded once. This rearrangement joins TRBV27 to TRBJ1-1, with TRBD1 matching over 7 bases. Trimming took 5 bases from V and 3 from J; bases not matched to a gene: 6. From germline, CDR1 is MNHEY and CDR2 SMNVEV (reference sequence). The CDR3 sequence is 14 residues long. The CDR3 coding sequence is TGTGCCAGCAGTCCGGGACAGATATACACTGAAGCTTTCTTT. Translating gives CASSPGQIYTEAFF.

V and J are TRBV29-1 and TRBJ2-5, with a weak D call TRBD2 (5 bases). Germline V gene lookup returns CDR1 SQVTM and CDR2 ANQGSEA. The CDR3 is 13 residues long. Trimming cost V 0 bases and J 5 bases, with 10 bases left between them. This chain's CDR3 is CSVEESGGETQYF. The CDR3 region has the DNA TGCAGCGTTGAAGAGTCCGGCGGGGAGACCCAGTACTTC.

This clone was counted a single time. The DNA of the CDR3 is TGTGCCAGCTTTATAGGACGGGATATACCCTACGAGCAGTACGTC. Translating gives CASFIGRDIPYEQYV. The chain joins TRBV2 to TRBJ2-7; the D gene is possibly TRBD2 (5 bases). Per germline, CDR1 SNHLY and CDR2 FYNNEI. This CDR3 is 15 amino acids long. V lost 8 bases, J lost 2 bases, and 19 bases lay in between.